This TCR beta chain emerged from a study of shared clonotypes between healthy human individuals. Study-wide findings and caveats: In a few donors, roughly 5.2% of naive CD4 clonotypes appeared in common.

A CD45RA+ naive subset and a CD45RA-negative memory subset were split from CD4+ cells. This CDR3 contains 11 residues. Germline CDR1 reads ENHRY; CDR2 reads SYGVKD. Trimming shortened V by 4 bases and J by 4 bases, and 4 bases separated the two germline ends. This clone turned up a few times. Its antigen is not identified. The sample contains more than one DNA sequence encoding this CDR3. The genomic DNA of each subset was split evenly across several immunoSEQ plates. Study processing details: Filtering differed, since immunoSEQ gave only junction sequences and no quality scores. The method was immunoSEQ multiplex PCR; TCRdb's version includes in-frame clones alone and lacks a portion of them. D and trimming were read from the DNA, whereas the V and J calls and clone size are those reported in that table. The sample carries some 1,100,000 clones, around 82% recorded once.

Sequenced: memory CD4+ T cells from PBMCs. The subset: CD45RA-negative fraction. The receptor was derived from a young man in good health. Some clones in this sample may be carry-over from other donors' samples. This chain joins TRBV10-3 and TRBJ1-1; no definite D call. The CDR3 DNA sequence: TGTGCCATCAGTGTTGGCACTGAAGCTTTCTTT. Amino acids: CAISVGTEAFF.